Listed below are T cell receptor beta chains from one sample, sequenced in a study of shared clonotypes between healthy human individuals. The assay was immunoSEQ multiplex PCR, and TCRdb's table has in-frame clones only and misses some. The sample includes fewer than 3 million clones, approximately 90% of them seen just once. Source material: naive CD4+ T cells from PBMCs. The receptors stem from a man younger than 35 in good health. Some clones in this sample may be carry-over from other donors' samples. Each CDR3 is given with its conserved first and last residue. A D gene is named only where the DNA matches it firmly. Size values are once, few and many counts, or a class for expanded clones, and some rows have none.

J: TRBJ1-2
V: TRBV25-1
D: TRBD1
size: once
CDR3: CATQGGSGYTF
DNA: TGTGCCACCCAGGGGGGGTCTGGCTACACCTTC

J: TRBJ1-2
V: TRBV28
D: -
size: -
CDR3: CASSLPSLGRTNYGYTF
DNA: TGTGCCAGCAGTTTACCCTCGCTGGGACGGACTAACTATGGCTACACCTTC

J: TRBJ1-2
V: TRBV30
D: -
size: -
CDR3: CAWSRTTYGYTF
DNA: TGTGCCTGGAGTCGGACAACGTATGGCTACACCTTC

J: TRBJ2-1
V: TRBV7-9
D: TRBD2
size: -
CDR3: CASSLPQREGLREQFF
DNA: TGTGCCAGCAGCTTACCTCAGCGGGAGGGCCTACGTGAGCAGTTCTTC

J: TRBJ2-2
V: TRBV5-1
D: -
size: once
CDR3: CASSLAGTLSPGTGELFF
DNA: TGCGCCAGCAGCTTGGCCGGGACACTCTCTCCCGGCACCGGGGAGCTGTTTTTT

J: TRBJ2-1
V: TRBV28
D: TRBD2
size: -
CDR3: CASTAGGYNEQFF
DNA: TGTGCCAGCACTGCGGGGGGCTACAATGAGCAGTTCTTC

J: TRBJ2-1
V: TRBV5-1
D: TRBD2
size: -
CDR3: CASSYGLAGEFEQFF
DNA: TGCGCCAGCAGCTACGGACTAGCGGGAGAATTTGAGCAGTTCTTC

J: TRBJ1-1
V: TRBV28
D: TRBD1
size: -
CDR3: CASSTPGQGFDTEAFF
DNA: TGTGCCAGCAGTACACCGGGACAGGGGTTTGACACTGAAGCTTTCTTT

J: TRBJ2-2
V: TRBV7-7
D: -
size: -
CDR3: CASSLSNTGELFF
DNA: TGTGCCAGCAGCTTAAGCAACACCGGGGAGCTGTTTTTT

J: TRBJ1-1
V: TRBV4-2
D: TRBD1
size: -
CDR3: CASSQSTRKTGVNTEAFF
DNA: TGTGCCAGCAGCCAAAGTACCCGAAAGACAGGGGTGAACACTGAAGCTTTCTTT

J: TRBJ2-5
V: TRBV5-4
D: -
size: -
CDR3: CASSSEARKETQYF
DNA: TGTGCCAGCAGCTCGGAGGCCAGGAAAGAGACCCAGTACTTC

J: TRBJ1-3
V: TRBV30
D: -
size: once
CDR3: CAWSVGDGNTIYF
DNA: TGTGCCTGGAGTGTAGGAGATGGAAACACCATATATTTT

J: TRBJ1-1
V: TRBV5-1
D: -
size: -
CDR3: CASSLGGRENTEAFF
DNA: TGCGCCAGCAGTTTGGGTGGGCGGGAGAACACTGAAGCTTTCTTT

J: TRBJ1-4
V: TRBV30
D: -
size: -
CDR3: CAWSVLSGNEKLFF
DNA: TGTGCCTGGAGTGTACTGTCAGGAAATGAAAAACTGTTTTTT

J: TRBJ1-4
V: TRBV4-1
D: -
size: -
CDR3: CASSRSGPRNEKLFF
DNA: TGCGCCAGCAGCCGATCCGGGCCTCGTAATGAAAAACTGTTTTTT

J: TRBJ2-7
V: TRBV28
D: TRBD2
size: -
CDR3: CASSVRASGRFYEQYF
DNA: TGTGCCAGCAGTGTGCGGGCTAGCGGGAGGTTTTACGAGCAGTACTTC

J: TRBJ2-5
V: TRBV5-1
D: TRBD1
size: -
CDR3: CASSSQGAPVETQYF
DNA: TGCGCCAGCAGTTCCCAGGGGGCCCCGGTGGAGACCCAGTACTTC

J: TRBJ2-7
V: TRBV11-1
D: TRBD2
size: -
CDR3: CASRTGGGSYEQYF
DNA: TGTGCCAGCAGAACGGGAGGTGGCTCCTACGAGCAGTACTTC

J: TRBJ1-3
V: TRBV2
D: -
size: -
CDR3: CASGGGRGNTIYF
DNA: TGTGCCAGCGGCGGGGGGCGAGGAAACACCATATATTTT

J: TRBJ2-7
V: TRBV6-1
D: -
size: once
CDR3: CASRREIEYEQYF
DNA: TGTGCCAGTAGGCGGGAAATTGAGTACGAGCAGTACTTC

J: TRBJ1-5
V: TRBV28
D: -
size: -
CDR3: CASLQGYSNQPQHF
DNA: TGTGCCAGTCTCCAGGGTTATAGCAATCAGCCCCAGCATTTT

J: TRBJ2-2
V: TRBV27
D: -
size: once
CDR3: CASSLWDTAGELFF
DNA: TGTGCCAGCAGTTTATGGGACACAGCCGGGGAGCTGTTTTTT

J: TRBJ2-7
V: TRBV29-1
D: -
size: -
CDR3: CSVGGRIEQYF
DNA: TGCAGCGTCGGAGGGCGGATCGAGCAGTACTTC

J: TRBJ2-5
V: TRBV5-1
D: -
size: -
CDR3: CASSLLGASGFQETQYF
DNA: TGCGCCAGCAGCTTGTTGGGGGCTAGCGGTTTTCAAGAGACCCAGTACTTC

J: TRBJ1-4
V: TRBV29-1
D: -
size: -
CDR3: CSVSRANEKLFF
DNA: TGCAGCGTTAGCCGGGCGAATGAAAAACTGTTTTTT

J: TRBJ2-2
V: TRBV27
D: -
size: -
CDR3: CASSLSGTDGELFF
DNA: TGTGCCAGCAGTTTATCGGGCACGGACGGGGAGCTGTTTTTT

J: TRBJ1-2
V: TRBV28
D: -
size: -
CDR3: CASSLKSRYGYTF
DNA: TGTGCCAGCAGTTTAAAGTCCCGCTATGGCTACACCTTC

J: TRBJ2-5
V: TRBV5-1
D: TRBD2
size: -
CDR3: CASSLGNSGKETQYF
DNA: TGCGCCAGCAGCTTGGGGAATAGCGGGAAAGAGACCCAGTACTTC

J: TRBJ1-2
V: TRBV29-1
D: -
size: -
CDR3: CSVEGPGLKGPANYGYTF
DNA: TGCAGCGTTGAAGGTCCGGGGCTCAAGGGCCCAGCTAACTATGGCTACACCTTC

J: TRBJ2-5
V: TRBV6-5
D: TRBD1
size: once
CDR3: CASSVGQMETQYF
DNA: TGTGCCAGCAGTGTGGGACAGATGGAGACCCAGTACTTC

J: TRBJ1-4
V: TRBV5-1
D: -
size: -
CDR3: CASSLVFSGSGEKLFF
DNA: TGCGCCAGCAGCTTGGTCTTTTCGGGGTCAGGTGAAAAACTGTTTTTT

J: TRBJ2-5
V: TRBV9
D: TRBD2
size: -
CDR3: CASNNEGLGWETQYF
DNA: TGTGCCAGCAACAACGAGGGACTAGGGTGGGAGACCCAGTACTTC

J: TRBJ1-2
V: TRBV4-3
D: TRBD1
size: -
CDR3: CASSQRQGDYGYTF
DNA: TGCGCCAGCAGCCAAAGGCAGGGGGACTATGGCTACACCTTC

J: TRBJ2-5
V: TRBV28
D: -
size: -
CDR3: CASRRDLKETQYF
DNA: TGTGCCAGCCGGCGGGACCTCAAAGAGACCCAGTACTTC

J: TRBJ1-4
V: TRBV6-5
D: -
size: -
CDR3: CASSYDGATNEKLFF
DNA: TGTGCCAGCAGTTACGACGGAGCAACTAATGAAAAACTGTTTTTT

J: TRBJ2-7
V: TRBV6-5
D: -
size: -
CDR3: CASNEPGTGITEQYF
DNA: TGTGCCAGCAACGAACCAGGGACGGGAATAACCGAGCAGTACTTC

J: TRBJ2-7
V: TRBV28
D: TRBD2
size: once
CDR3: CASRGATSGAYEQYF
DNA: TGTGCCAGCAGAGGTGCGACTAGCGGGGCATACGAGCAGTACTTC

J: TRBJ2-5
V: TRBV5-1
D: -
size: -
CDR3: CASSLDPVVAVKGETQYF
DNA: TGCGCCAGCAGCTTGGATCCCGTGGTAGCGGTGAAAGGAGAGACCCAGTACTTC

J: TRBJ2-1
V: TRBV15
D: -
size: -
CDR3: CATSRVREAEQFF
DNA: TGTGCCACCAGCAGGGTCAGGGAAGCTGAGCAGTTCTTC

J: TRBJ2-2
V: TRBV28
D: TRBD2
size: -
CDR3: CASTGTSGNLNTGELFF
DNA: TGTGCCAGCACAGGGACTAGCGGGAACCTTAACACCGGGGAGCTGTTTTTT

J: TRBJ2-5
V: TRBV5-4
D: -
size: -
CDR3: CASSTRTAEETQYF
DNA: TGTGCCAGCAGCACCAGGACAGCCGAAGAGACCCAGTACTTC

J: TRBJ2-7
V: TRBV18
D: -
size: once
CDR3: CASSRSRGWYEQYF
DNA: TGTGCCAGCTCTCGTTCAAGGGGTTGGTACGAGCAGTACTTC

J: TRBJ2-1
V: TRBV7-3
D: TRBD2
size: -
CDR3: CASSPRLAGGVYNEQFF
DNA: TGTGCCAGCAGCCCGAGACTAGCGGGAGGTGTCTACAATGAGCAGTTCTTC

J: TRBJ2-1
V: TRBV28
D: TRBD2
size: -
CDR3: CASTSPPGGRRGNEQFF
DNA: TGTGCCAGCACCTCCCCCCCGGGCGGGAGAAGGGGCAATGAGCAGTTCTTC

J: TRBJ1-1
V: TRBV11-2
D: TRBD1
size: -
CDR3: CASSSSRGNQAFF
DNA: TGTGCCAGCAGCTCATCCAGGGGGAACCAAGCTTTCTTT

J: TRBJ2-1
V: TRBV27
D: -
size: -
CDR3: CASSLIPLSSYNEQFF
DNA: TGTGCCAGCAGTTTAATCCCGCTGAGCTCCTACAATGAGCAGTTCTTC

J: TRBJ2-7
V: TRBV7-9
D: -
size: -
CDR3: CASGHRNIPHEQYF
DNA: TGTGCCAGCGGTCACAGGAATATACCCCACGAGCAGTACTTC

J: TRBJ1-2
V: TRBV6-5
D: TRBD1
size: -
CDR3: CASSLGTGSGYTF
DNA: TGTGCCAGCAGTCTAGGGACAGGGTCGGGCTACACCTTC

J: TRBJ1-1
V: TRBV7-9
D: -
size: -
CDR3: CASSLGAVGNTEAFF
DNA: TGTGCCAGCAGCTTGGGGGCTGTAGGGAACACTGAAGCTTTCTTT

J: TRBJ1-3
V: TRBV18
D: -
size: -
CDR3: CASSAPGQLSGNTIYF
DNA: TGTGCCAGCTCGGCCCCTGGACAGCTTTCTGGAAACACCATATATTTT